This record looks at one T cell receptor (beta chain) sequence and its context. Its antigen is not known. The sample is drawn from a study of cytomegalovirus exposure and HLA in healthy donors. Study information: Later, an analysis reported that the 120 or so validation repertoires had used the same platform as the approximately 680 first-cohort repertoires. The study, taken as a whole, reports: One later analysis, an examination of the roughly 110 validation repertoires, found that first-cohort TCR clusters tended to co-occur in them. With high specificity and sensitivity, the classifier reportedly diagnosed cytomegalovirus status. In vitro work confirmed that a few CMV-associated chains recognize CMV antigens.

The V and J ends lost 6 bases and 6 bases respectively, with 15 bases between them. The CDR3 extends over 14 amino acids. Per germline, CDR1 WNHNN and CDR2 SYGVQD (reference sequence). Repertoires were generated with immunoSEQ multiplex PCR, while TCRdb's copy carries only in-frame clones and drops some. The sample has some 150,000 clones, 80% to 90% seen once. The receptor comes from a woman in her twenties or thirties in good health and CMV-seronegative. Input material: PBMCs. The V gene is TRBV10-1, the J gene TRBJ2-1; D is perhaps TRBD2 (6 bases). The CDR3 reads CASSSGTHFNEQFF. CDR3 DNA: TGCGCCAGCAGCTCCGGGACTCATTTCAATGAGCAGTTCTTC.